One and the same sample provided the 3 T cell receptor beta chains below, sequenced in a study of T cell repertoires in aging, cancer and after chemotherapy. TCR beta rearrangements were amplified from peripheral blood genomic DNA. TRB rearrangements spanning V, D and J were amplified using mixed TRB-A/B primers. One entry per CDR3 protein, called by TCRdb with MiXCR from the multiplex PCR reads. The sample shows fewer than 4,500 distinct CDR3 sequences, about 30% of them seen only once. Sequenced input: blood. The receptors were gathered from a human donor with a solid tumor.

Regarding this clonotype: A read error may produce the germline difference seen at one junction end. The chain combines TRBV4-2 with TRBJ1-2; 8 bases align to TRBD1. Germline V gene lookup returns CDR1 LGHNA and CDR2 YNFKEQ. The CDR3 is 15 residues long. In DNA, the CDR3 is TGCGCCAGCAGCCCAACAGGGGGGAAGAACTATGGCTACACCTTC. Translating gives CASSPTGGKNYGYTF.

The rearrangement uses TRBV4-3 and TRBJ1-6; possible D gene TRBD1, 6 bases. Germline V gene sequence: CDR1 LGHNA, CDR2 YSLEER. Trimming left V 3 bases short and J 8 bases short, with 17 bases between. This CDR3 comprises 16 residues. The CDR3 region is CASSQVAHREDSPLHF. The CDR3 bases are TGCGCCAGCAGCCAGGTAGCTCACAGGGAGGATTCACCCCTCCACTTT.

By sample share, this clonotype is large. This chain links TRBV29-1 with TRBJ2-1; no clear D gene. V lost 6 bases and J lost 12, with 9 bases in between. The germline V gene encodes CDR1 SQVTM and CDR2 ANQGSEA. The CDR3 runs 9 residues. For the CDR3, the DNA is TGCAGCGTCAAGGATTTGCAGTTCTTC. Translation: CSVKDLQFF.